This passage covers 30 T cell receptor beta chains from one sample sequenced in a study of neurological immune-mediated disorders. A single record per CDR3 protein comes from TCRdb applying MiXCR to the 5' RACE reads. The data show tens of thousands of distinct CDR3 sequences, with around 4.2% seen just once and about 3.1% held by the top ten. What was sequenced was PBMCs. These receptors came from a man aged 45-60 years with multiple sclerosis.

The table lists this clonotype with many counts. The chain recombines TRBV20-1 with TRBJ2-2, with D hard to call. Germline lookup yields CDR1 DFQATT and CDR2 SNEGSKA (reference sequence). The CDR3 length is 13 residues. Trimming shortened V by 2 bases and J by 0 bases, and 4 bases separated the two germline ends. For the CDR3, the DNA is TGCAGTGCTAGAAGTCCGAACACCGGGGAGCTGTTTTTT. Its translation is CSARSPNTGELFF.

This clonotype was recorded at least ten times. The genes are TRBV7-9 and TRBJ1-4; 9 bases are shared with TRBD1. The germline gives CDR1 SEHNR, CDR2 FQNEAQ (reference sequence). This CDR3 is built from 13 residues. The V segment lost 9 bases and the J segment 7 bases; nucleotides outside the gene matches: 6. CDR3 loop: CASQETGGEKLFF. The CDR3 DNA sequence: TGTGCCAGTCAGGAGACAGGGGGTGAAAAACTGTTTTTT.

This clonotype was picked up many times. This chain links TRBV2 with TRBJ2-7; D is perhaps TRBD1 or TRBD2 (5 bases each). V was trimmed by 11 bases and J by 3 bases, leaving 14 bases between them. The CDR3 consists of 12 residues. From germline, CDR1 is SNHLY and CDR2 FYNNEI. CDR3 residues: CAGGIGRYEQYF. The CDR3 nucleotides are TGTGCCGGGGGAATTGGACGCTACGAGCAGTACTTC.

This clonotype was observed many times. This rearrangement joins TRBV7-2 to TRBJ2-1, with D perhaps TRBD2 (6 bases). The CDR3 consists of 15 residues. Trimming stripped 1 base from V and 6 bases from J, with 13 bases between. Germline lookup yields CDR1 SGHTA and CDR2 FQGNSA. CDR3 nucleotides: TGTGCCAGCAGCTTAGTTCGGGGGTCGAGCAATGAGCAGTTCTTC. This translates into CASSLVRGSSNEQFF.

This clonotype was detected ten times or more. CDR3 sequence reads: CASVTRGVSETQYF. In nucleotides, the CDR3 is TGTGCCAGCGTAACGAGGGGGGTTTCGGAGACCCAGTACTTC. The chain has TRBV2 and TRBJ2-5, with D perhaps assigned TRBD1 or TRBD2 (6 bases each). V was shortened by 8 bases and J by 5 bases, with 18 bases between the two germline ends. This CDR3 has 14 amino acids. In germline, CDR1 is SNHLY, CDR2 FYNNEI. The full variable domain, with the rest looked up from reference TRBV2 and TRBJ2-5, is EPEVTQTPSHQVTQMGQEVILRCVPISNHLYFYWYRQILGQKVEFLVSFYNNEISEKSEIFDDQFSVERPDGSNFTLKIRSTKLEDSAMYFCASVTRGVSETQYFGPGTRLLVL.

In this sample, this clonotype turned up many times. The rearrangement links TRBV5-1 to TRBJ2-7; 8 nucleotides align to TRBD1. With V trimmed by 5 bases and J by 4 bases, 8 bases remained unmatched. The CDR3 consists of 14 residues. Germline V gives CDR1 SGHRS, CDR2 YFSETQ. The CDR3 here is CASRDGQGGYEQYF. The CDR3 DNA reads TGCGCCAGCAGGGACGGACAGGGAGGTTACGAGCAGTACTTC.

This clonotype appeared many times. J is TRBJ1-4 and V is TRBV4-2; no definite D call. Trimming removed 9 bases from V and 5 bases from J, with 10 bases in between. Germline CDR1 is LGHNA and CDR2 is YNFKEQ. The CDR3 has 12 amino acids. The CDR3 here is CASGQWNEKLFF. The CDR3 nucleotides are TGTGCCAGTGGGCAGTGGAATGAAAAACTGTTTTTT.

This clonotype was observed many times. The chain joins TRBV6-6 to TRBJ2-7, with 16 bases matching TRBD2. The CDR3 has 20 residues. CDR1 and CDR2 (germline): MNHNY, SVGAGI (reference sequence). Unmatched junction bases numbered 17, after V lost 5 bases and J lost 4 bases. CDR3 coding DNA: TGTGCCAGCAGTACCGGGACTAGCGGGAGGGGGGATGTCGCTCCTTACGAGCAGTACTTC. Its protein is CASSTGTSGRGDVAPYEQYF.

On this clonotype itself: At one boundary the junction diverges from the germline segment, which might be a read error. The CDR3: CSARDLRGYLSPLNF. The CDR3 nucleotides are TGCAGTGCTAGAGATCTCCGAGGGTATCTGTCACCCCTCAACTTT. The gene calls are TRBV20-1 and TRBJ1-6, with D hard to call. CDR3 size: 15 residues. Germline-derived CDR1 and CDR2 are DFQATT and SNEGSKA (reference sequence).

The table lists this clonotype with a few counts. One base away lies a much larger clone, so this may be a sequencing read error. The chain combines TRBV12-3 or TRBV12-4 with TRBJ2-1; no clear D gene. The CDR3 is 13 amino acids. The V end lost 1 base, the J end lost 4 bases, and 5 bases lay between the germline ends. The CDR3: CASSLGKYNEQFF. Written as DNA, the CDR3 is TGTGCCAGCAGTTTAGGAAAGTACAATGAGCAGTTCTTC.

In this sample, this clonotype turned up many times. The chain combines TRBV4-2 with TRBJ2-7; D gene unclear. The CDR3 runs to 15 residues. Looked up from germline, CDR1 is LGHNA and CDR2 is YNFKEQ. The germline V and J ends were trimmed by 0 bases and 0 bases, with 9 bases remaining between them. CDR3 region: CASSQEAGNSYEQYF. The CDR3 nucleotides read TGTGCCAGCAGCCAAGAAGCTGGCAACTCCTACGAGCAGTACTTC.

The sample holds many counts of this clonotype. The chain employs TRBV5-1 and TRBJ2-7; 12 bases agree with TRBD2. There are 15 residues in the CDR3. Germline CDR1 is SGHRS and CDR2 is YFSETQ. Losses at the gene ends were 4 bases for V and 0 bases for J; bases not matched to a gene: 2. CDR3 sequence reads: CASSQTSGSSYEQYF. The CDR3 DNA reads TGCGCCAGCAGCCAGACTAGCGGGAGCTCCTACGAGCAGTACTTC.

This clonotype came up many times. V gene TRBV5-1 combines with J gene TRBJ2-1, with TRBD1 matching 7 bases. Germline V gene data show CDR1 as SGHRS and CDR2 as YFSETQ. There are 15 residues in the CDR3. V lost 0 bases and J lost 2; bases outside the gene matches: 2. CDR3 region: CASSLEGGPYNEQFF. In nucleotides, the CDR3 is TGCGCCAGCAGCTTGGAAGGGGGCCCCTACAATGAGCAGTTCTTC.

V and J are TRBV5-1 and TRBJ2-7; 13 bases line up with TRBD2. Germline loops: CDR1 SGHRS, CDR2 YFSETQ. CDR3 length: 15 residues. Trimming at V came to 6 bases and at J to 9 bases, leaving 12 bases not matched to a gene. CDR3 region: CASKTTGTSGEVQYF. The DNA for the CDR3 is TGCGCCAGCAAAACCACCGGGACTAGCGGGGAGGTGCAGTACTTC.

A note on this clonotype: One end of the junction varies from germline; a read error may be responsible. The chain recombines TRBV5-6 with TRBJ1-5; possible D gene TRBD1, 6 bases. Germline CDR1 is SGHDT and CDR2 is YYEEEE. This CDR3 comprises 14 residues. This CDR3 reads CASSFGQHNQPQNF. The CDR3 DNA reads as TGTGCCAGCAGCTTCGGACAGCACAATCAGCCCCAGAATTTT.

The V call is TRBV7-7, the J call TRBJ2-2, with D possibly matching TRBD1 (6 bases). The CDR3 is made up of 15 amino acids. CDR1 SSHAT and CDR2 FNYEAQ come from the germline V gene (reference sequence). V was shortened by 5 bases and J by 2 bases, with 12 bases between the two germline ends. CDR3 sequence reads: CASSPRTANTGELFF. CDR3 nucleotides: TGTGCCAGCAGCCCCCGGACAGCAAACACCGGGGAGCTGTTTTTT.

There are many counts of this clonotype. V usage is TRBV7-9 and J usage is TRBJ2-2, with 7 bases that match TRBD2. Germline V gene lookup returns CDR1 SEHNR and CDR2 FQNEAQ (reference sequence). Unmatched junction bases numbered 5, after V lost 3 bases and J lost 1 base. This CDR3 comprises 16 residues. In DNA form, the CDR3 reads TGTGCCAGCAGCTTTGGGCTAGCGGTGAACACCGGGGAGCTGTTTTTT. Protein product: CASSFGLAVNTGELFF.

This clonotype came up many times. The rearrangement links TRBV10-2 to TRBJ1-2; D uncertain. Trimming took off 2 bases at V and 6 bases at J, with 16 bases between the two ends. Germline values: CDR1 WSHSY, CDR2 SAAADI. The CDR3 runs 15 residues. In DNA form, the CDR3 reads TGCGCCAGCAGTGAGGGAAGGCTCCTGGGCAATGGCTACACCTTC. Translating gives CASSEGRLLGNGYTF.

In this sample, this clonotype turned up many times. The chain carries TRBV5-1 and TRBJ1-2; TRBD1 matches 7 bases. The CDR3 has 13 residues. The junction had 5 bases not matched to a gene; V was cut back by 3 bases and J by 6 bases. Germline-derived CDR1 and CDR2 are SGHRS and YFSETQ. The chain's CDR3 is CASSWETGNGYTF. CDR3 bases: TGCGCCAGCAGCTGGGAGACAGGGAATGGCTACACCTTC.

This clonotype was detected ten times or more. The chain combines TRBV29-1 with TRBJ1-1, with D perhaps TRBD1 (5 bases). The length of the CDR3 is 14 residues. Trimming removed 4 bases at V and 1 base at J, with 13 bases between. Germline V CDR1 and CDR2: SQVTM, ANQGSEA. The CDR3 is CSVGWGRKNTEAFF. DNA for the CDR3: TGCAGCGTTGGTTGGGGGAGGAAGAACACTGAAGCTTTCTTT.

This clonotype came up many times. This sequence joins TRBV5-1 and TRBJ2-3; 10 bases match TRBD2. The V and J ends lost 4 bases and 4 bases, in that order; junction bases with no gene match: 9. Germline assignment: CDR1 SGHRS and CDR2 YFSETQ. The CDR3 consists of 16 residues. The DNA of the CDR3 is TGCGCCAGCAGCCAGAGCGGGGGGGCCGGGTCAGATACGCAGTATTTT. Translating it yields CASSQSGGAGSDTQYF.

This clonotype was observed many times. This CDR3 is CASSQWDRENEQYF. The CDR3 DNA sequence: TGTGCCAGCAGCCAATGGGACAGGGAGAACGAGCAGTACTTC. This sequence joins TRBV3-1 and TRBJ2-7; 9 bases agree with TRBD1. The trim removed 2 bases at V and 5 bases at J, leaving 4 bases unmatched. Germline V lookup: CDR1 LGHDT, CDR2 YNNKEL (reference sequence). The CDR3 has 14 residues.

Ten or more counts support this clonotype. The genes are TRBV9 and TRBJ1-1, with D perhaps TRBD1 (5 bases). The V and J ends lost 0 bases and 0 bases respectively, with 9 bases between them. This CDR3 region has 15 residues. CDR1 SGDLS and CDR2 YYNGEE come from the germline V gene. CDR3 protein: CASSVVRGMNTEAFF. For the CDR3, the DNA is TGTGCCAGCAGCGTAGTTCGGGGGATGAACACTGAAGCTTTCTTT. The variable domain in full, completed from reference TRBV9 and TRBJ1-1, reads DSGVTQTPKHLITATGQRVTLRCSPRSGDLSVYWYQQSLDQGLQFLIQYYNGEERAKGNILERFSAQQFPDLHSELNLSSLELGDSALYFCASSVVRGMNTEAFFGQGTRLTVV.

The chain recombines TRBV20-1 with TRBJ2-5, with 11 bases identical to TRBD1. There are 13 residues in the CDR3. Germline V gene data show CDR1 as DFQATT and CDR2 as SNEGSKA (reference sequence). The CDR3 coding sequence is TGCCGAGCCGGACAGGGGGCGGGAGAGACCCAGTACTTC. Translated, it gives CRAGQGAGETQYF.

About this clonotype: One base away lies a much larger clone, so this may be a sequencing read error. This chain uses TRBV18 with TRBJ2-1; D gene unclear. With 2 bases removed from V and 1 base from J, the gap between germline ends came to 9 bases. The length of the CDR3 is 15 residues. Germline values: CDR1 KGHSH, CDR2 LQKENI. Here the CDR3 DNA reads TGTGCCAGCTCACCAAGGGAAAGATCCTACAATGAGCAGTTCTTC. Translated, it gives CASSPRERSYNEQFF.

This clonotype was seen ten or more times. CDR3 loop: CASSLVLAGTDTQYF. The CDR3 region has the DNA TGTGCCAGCAGCTTAGTACTAGCGGGGACAGATACGCAGTATTTT. The V gene is TRBV7-2, the J gene TRBJ2-3; TRBD2 matches 10 bases. The CDR3 is 15 residues long. Germline V lookup: CDR1 SGHTA, CDR2 FQGNSA. J was trimmed by 3 bases and V by 1 base; bases with no gene match: 1.

This clonotype was detected ten times or more. This sequence joins TRBV12-3 or TRBV12-4 and TRBJ2-3, with 8 bases aligning to TRBD1. The CDR3 is 14 residues long. V shed 6 bases and J 2 bases; nucleotides not matched to a gene: 4. The CDR3 region has the DNA TGTGCCAGCAGGAGGGACAGGTACACAGATACGCAGTATTTT. Its translation: CASRRDRYTDTQYF.

This clonotype was seen at least ten times. The chain joins TRBV30 to TRBJ1-1; unclear D gene. The CDR3 runs 11 residues. The germline V gene has CDR1 GTSNPN and CDR2 SVGIG (reference sequence). V lost 8 bases, J lost 1 base, and 8 bases lay in between. The CDR3 loop reads CARVENTEAFF. The CDR3 nucleotides read TGTGCCCGAGTCGAGAACACTGAAGCTTTCTTT. The full variable domain, rest sourced from reference TRBV30 and TRBJ1-1, is SQTIHQWPATLVQPVGSPLSLECTVEGTSNPNLYWYRQAAGRGLQLLFYSVGIGQISSEVPQNLSASRPQDRQFILSSKKLLLSDSGFYLCARVENTEAFFGQGTRLTVV.

This clonotype has a count of ten or more. The chain joins TRBV20-1 to TRBJ2-1; D tentatively reads TRBD1 or TRBD2 (5 bases each). The CDR3 has 16 amino acids. Germline V gene data show CDR1 as DFQATT and CDR2 as SNEGSKA (reference sequence). Trimming cost V 6 bases and J 1 base, with 19 bases left between them. As DNA, the CDR3 is TGCAGTGCCCTGGGACGGTGGGCGATTTCCTACAATGAGCAGTTCTTC. Its translation is CSALGRWAISYNEQFF.

This clonotype was detected many times. This chain connects TRBV29-1 to TRBJ2-3; D is uncertain. This CDR3 contains 14 residues. Germline V gene lookup returns CDR1 SQVTM and CDR2 ANQGSEA. The ends were cut back, 3 bases at V and 0 bases at J, with 10 bases in the middle. The CDR3 DNA reads as TGCAGCGTTGATAAGTCCGCTAGCACAGATACGCAGTATTTT. Protein product: CSVDKSASTDTQYF.